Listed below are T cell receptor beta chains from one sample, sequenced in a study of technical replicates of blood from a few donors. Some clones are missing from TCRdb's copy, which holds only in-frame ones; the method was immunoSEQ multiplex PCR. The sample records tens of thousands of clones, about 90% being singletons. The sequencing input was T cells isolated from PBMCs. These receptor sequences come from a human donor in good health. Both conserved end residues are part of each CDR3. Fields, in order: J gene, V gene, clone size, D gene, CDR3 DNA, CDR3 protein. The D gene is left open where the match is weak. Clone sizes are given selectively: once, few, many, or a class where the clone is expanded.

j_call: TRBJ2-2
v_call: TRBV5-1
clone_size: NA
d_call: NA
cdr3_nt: TGCGCCAGCAGCTCACTCACAGGGTGGAACACCGGGGAGCTGTTTTTT
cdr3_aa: CASSSLTGWNTGELFF

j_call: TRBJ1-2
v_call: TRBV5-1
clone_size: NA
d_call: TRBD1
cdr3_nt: TGCGCCAGCAGCCTTTCCCCCGGGACAGGGGGTGGAAACTATGGCTACACCTTC
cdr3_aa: CASSLSPGTGGGNYGYTF

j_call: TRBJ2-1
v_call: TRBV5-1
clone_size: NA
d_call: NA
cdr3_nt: TGCGCCAGCAGCTTGGACAGGGAGATAAATGAGCAGTTCTTC
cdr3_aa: CASSLDREINEQFF

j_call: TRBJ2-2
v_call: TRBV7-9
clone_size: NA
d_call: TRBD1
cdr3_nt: TGTGCCAGCAGCTTAAGTGGGACAGGAGCCACCGGGGAGCTGTTTTTT
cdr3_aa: CASSLSGTGATGELFF

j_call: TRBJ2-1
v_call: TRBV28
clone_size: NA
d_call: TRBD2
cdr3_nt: TGTGCCAGCAGTGGGTCCTCGCTTCTAGCGGGAATAGCCAGCTCCTACAATGAGCAGTTCTTC
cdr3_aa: CASSGSSLLAGIASSYNEQFF

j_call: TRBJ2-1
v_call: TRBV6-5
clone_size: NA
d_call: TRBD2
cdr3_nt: TGTGCCAGCAGTTACCGAAGCGGGGCAGACAATGAGCAGTTCTTC
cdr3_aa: CASSYRSGADNEQFF

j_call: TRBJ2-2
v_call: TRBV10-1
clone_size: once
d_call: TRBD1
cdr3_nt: TGCGCCAGCAGTGAGCCGACAGGGCACACCGGGGAGCTGTTTTTT
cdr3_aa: CASSEPTGHTGELFF

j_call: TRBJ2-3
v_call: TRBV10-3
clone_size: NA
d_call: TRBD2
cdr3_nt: TGTACCTCAAGCGGGGGGGCAGGAGATACGCAGTATTTT
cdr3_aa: CTSSGGAGDTQYF

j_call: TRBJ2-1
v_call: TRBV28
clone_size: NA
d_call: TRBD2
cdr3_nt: TGTGCCAGCATGACGCGAGGCGGGGGGCTAGAATGGAGGTGGAATGAGCAGTTCTTC
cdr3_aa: CASMTRGGGLEWRWNEQFF

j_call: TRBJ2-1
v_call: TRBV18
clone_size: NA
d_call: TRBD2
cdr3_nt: TGTGCCAGCTCACCGCTAGCGGGGGGAAACGTGGGGAATGAGCAGTTCTTC
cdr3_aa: CASSPLAGGNVGNEQFF

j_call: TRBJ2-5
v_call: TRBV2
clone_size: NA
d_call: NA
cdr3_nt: TGTGCCAGCACAGATTGGGACAAAGAGACCCAGTACTTC
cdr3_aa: CASTDWDKETQYF

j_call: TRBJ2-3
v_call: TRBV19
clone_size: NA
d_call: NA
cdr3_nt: TGTGCCAGTTCCTACCGGGACTCGCATACCACAGATACGCAGTATTTT
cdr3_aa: CASSYRDSHTTDTQYF

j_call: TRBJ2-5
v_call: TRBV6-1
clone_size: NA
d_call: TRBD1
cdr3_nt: TGTGCCAGCAGTGATTGGACAGGGGAAATCCAAGAGACCCAGTACTTC
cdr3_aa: CASSDWTGEIQETQYF

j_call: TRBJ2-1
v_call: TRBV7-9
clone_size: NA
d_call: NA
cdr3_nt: TGTGCCAGTCTGGCCGGGTATGAGCAGTTCTTC
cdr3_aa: CASLAGYEQFF

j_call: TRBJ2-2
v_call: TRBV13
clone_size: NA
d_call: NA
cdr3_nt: TGTGCCAGCAGCTCAAATCTAGAACAGGGAGGGTCCGGGGAGCTGTTTTTT
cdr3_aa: CASSSNLEQGGSGELFF

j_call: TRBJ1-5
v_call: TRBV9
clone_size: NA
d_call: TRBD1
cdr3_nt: TGTGCCAGCATCAAGCACGAAAGGACAGGGGGGGACAATCAGCCCCAGCATTTT
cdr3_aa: CASIKHERTGGDNQPQHF

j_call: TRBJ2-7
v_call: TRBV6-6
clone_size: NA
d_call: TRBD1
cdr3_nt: TGTGCCAGCAGACAGGGGGCGGACGAGCAGTACTTC
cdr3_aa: CASRQGADEQYF

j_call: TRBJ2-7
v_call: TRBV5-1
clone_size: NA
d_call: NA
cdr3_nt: TGCGCCAGCAGCTTAGTAGGGGGTAGATACGAGCAGTACTTC
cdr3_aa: CASSLVGGRYEQYF

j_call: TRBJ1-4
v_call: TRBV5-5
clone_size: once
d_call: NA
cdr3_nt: TGTGCCAGCAGCTACTCCACAGCTAATGAAAAACTGTTTTTT
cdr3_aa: CASSYSTANEKLFF

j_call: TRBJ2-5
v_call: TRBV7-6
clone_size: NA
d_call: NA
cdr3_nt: TGTGCCAGCAGCCCGAACAGCGGGCAACAAGAGACCCAGTACTTC
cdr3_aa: CASSPNSGQQETQYF